This T cell receptor beta chain was recovered during a study of shared clonotypes between healthy human individuals. The V end was cut by 6 bases, the J end by 1 base, with 16 bases between. The germline gives CDR1 MDHEN, CDR2 SYDVKM. This CDR3 has 15 residues. Generated by immunoSEQ multiplex PCR, the TCRdb table keeps only in-frame clones and is missing some. The data show a few hundred thousand clones, 96% seen once. The receptor was derived from a man aged 25 to 40 in good health. The sequencing sample was made of memory CD8+ T cells sorted from blood. Subset described: CD45RO+ cells pooled with CCR7-negative TemRA cells. V is TRBV28 and J is TRBJ2-7; unclear D gene. The CDR3 spells CASRPASGQSYEQYF. The CDR3 nucleotides are TGTGCCAGCAGACCCGCATCGGGTCAATCCTACGAGCAGTACTTC.